The 28 T cell receptor beta chains listed next were all sequenced from one sample in a study of glioma-infiltrating T cells after dendritic cell vaccination. The assay was immunoSEQ multiplex PCR, and TCRdb's table has in-frame clones only and misses some. This table has around 37,000 clones, about 80% appearing once. Here the sequenced sample was blood, taken before dendritic cell vaccination. The receptors were gathered from a human donor with glioblastoma.

This sequence joins TRBV7-2 and TRBJ1-5; D unresolved. In germline, CDR1 is SGHTA, CDR2 FQGNSA. The CDR3 loop spans 15 amino acids. Trimming left V 1 base short and J 7 bases short, with 14 bases between. This CDR3 reads CASSLEVAGRQPQHF. DNA for the CDR3: TGTGCCAGCAGCTTAGAGGTGGCAGGCAGACAGCCCCAGCATTTT.

The chain carries TRBV4-1 and TRBJ2-5; 13 bases fit TRBD2. Germline CDR1 is MGHRA and CDR2 is YSYEKL. V lost 0 bases to trimming and J lost 5 bases; unmatched junction nucleotides: 3. There are 16 residues in the CDR3. CDR3: CASSQEGLAGRETQYF. The CDR3 DNA is TGCGCCAGCAGCCAAGAGGGACTAGCGGGGCGGGAGACCCAGTACTTC.

The chain combines TRBV9 with TRBJ2-5, with TRBD2 matching 10 bases. This CDR3 has 15 amino acids. V gave up 2 bases and J gave up 2 bases; unmatched junction bases: 3. CDR1 and CDR2 from the germline V gene are SGDLS and YYNGEE. CDR3 DNA sequence: TGTGCCAGCAGCGTTAGCGGGGGGAATCAAGAGACCCAGTACTTC. It translates to CASSVSGGNQETQYF.

This clone was seen a few times. Other DNA sequences in the sample encode the same CDR3. The V and J genes are TRBV28 and TRBJ1-6, with 8 bases lining up with TRBD1. The junction had 2 bases not matched to a gene; V was cut back by 5 bases and J by 2 bases. Germline CDR1 reads MDHEN; CDR2 reads SYDVKM. CDR3 length: 15 amino acids. CDR3 sequence reads: CASSKQGAYNSPLHF. The CDR3 DNA is TGTGCCAGCAGTAAACAGGGGGCCTATAATTCACCCCTCCACTTT. Variable domain in full (rest from reference TRBV28 and TRBJ1-6): DVKVTQSSRYLVKRTGEKVFLECVQDMDHENMFWYRQDPGLGLRLIYFSYDVKMKEKGDIPEGYSVSREKKERFSLILESASTNQTSMYLCASSKQGAYNSPLHFGNGTRLTVT.

The rearrangement joins TRBV19 to TRBJ1-5; tentatively, D is TRBD1 (6 bases). Germline loops: CDR1 LNHDA, CDR2 SQIVND (reference sequence). The CDR3 loop spans 16 amino acids. With 3 bases removed from V and 0 bases from J, the gap between germline ends came to 12 bases. The DNA for the CDR3 is TGTGCCAGTAGTATCCCCTCAGGGGTTAGCAATCAGCCCCAGCATTTT. This sequence encodes CASSIPSGVSNQPQHF.

The chain recombines TRBV5-1 with TRBJ1-1; D is uncertain. The CDR3 covers 11 residues. V was trimmed by 4 bases and J by 3 bases, leaving 4 bases between them. CDR1 is SGHRS and CDR2 is YFSETQ in the germline V gene. CDR3 in amino acids: CASSGDTEAFF. The DNA for the CDR3 is TGCGCCAGCAGCGGAGACACTGAAGCTTTCTTT. The full variable domain, with the rest looked up from reference TRBV5-1 and TRBJ1-1, is KAGVTQTPRYLIKTRGQQVTLSCSPISGHRSVSWYQQTPGQGLQFLFEYFSETQRNKGNFPGRFSGRQFSNSRSEMNVSTLELGDSALYLCASSGDTEAFFGQGTRLTVV.

This chain uses TRBV2 with TRBJ2-2; D is possibly TRBD2 (7 bases). Trimming shortened V by 3 bases and J by 3 bases, and 14 bases separated the two germline ends. Germline CDR1 reads SNHLY; CDR2 reads FYNNEI. The CDR3 has 16 amino acids. The CDR3: CASSDLGGGYTGELFF. The CDR3 DNA follows: TGTGCCAGCAGTGATCTAGGGGGGGGGTACACCGGGGAGCTGTTTTTT. The whole variable domain, filled in from reference TRBV2 and TRBJ2-2, reads EPEVTQTPSHQVTQMGQEVILRCVPISNHLYFYWYRQILGQKVEFLVSFYNNEISEKSEIFDDQFSVERPDGSNFTLKIRSTKLEDSAMYFCASSDLGGGYTGELFFGEGSRLTVL.

This clone was picked up a small number of times. The chain links TRBV6-6 to TRBJ1-4, with D tentatively TRBD1 (6 bases). Between the trimmed V and J ends, which lost 2 bases and 7 bases, there was a span of 17 bases. The CDR3 runs 16 residues. CDR1 is MNHNY, CDR2 SVGAGI, per germline (reference sequence). Here the CDR3 DNA reads TGTGCCAGCAGTTACCCGGGAGGGGGGATTGGTGAAAAACTGTTTTTT. Translated, it gives CASSYPGGGIGEKLFF.

The chain recombines TRBV5-5 with TRBJ2-2; the match to TRBD2 covers 14 bases. V lost 0 bases, J lost 0 bases, and 1 base stayed unmatched. CDR1 SGHKS and CDR2 YYEKEE come from the germline V gene (reference sequence). The CDR3 length is 18 residues. CDR3 coding DNA: TGTGCCAGCAGCTTGGGACTAGCGGGGGGGTCGAACACCGGGGAGCTGTTTTTT. Protein: CASSLGLAGGSNTGELFF. The full variable domain, rest sourced from reference TRBV5-5 and TRBJ2-2, is DAGVTQSPTHLIKTRGQQVTLRCSPISGHKSVSWYQQVLGQGPQFIFQYYEKEERGRGNFPDRFSARQFPNYSSELNVNALLLGDSALYLCASSLGLAGGSNTGELFFGEGSRLTVL.

This clone was seen only once. The chain joins TRBV18 to TRBJ2-7, with a tentative D call TRBD1 (5 bases). Trimming removed 3 bases at V and 1 base at J, with 10 bases between. Germline CDR1 KGHSH, CDR2 LQKENI. The CDR3 has 14 residues. The CDR3 DNA reads TGTGCCAGCTCACCCGAGACAGCGTCCTACGAGCAGTACTTC. It codes for CASSPETASYEQYF.

This chain links TRBV7-2 with TRBJ1-2; possibly TRBD1 for D (6 bases). Germline V CDR1 and CDR2: SGHTA, FQGNSA. CDR3 length equals 15 residues. Between the trimmed V and J ends, which lost 5 bases and 4 bases, there was a span of 17 bases. The CDR3 is CASSTIVAGVYGYTF. The CDR3 DNA sequence: TGTGCCAGCAGCACTATAGTGGCAGGGGTCTATGGCTACACCTTC.

This clone showed up just once. V usage is TRBV11-3 and J usage is TRBJ1-1; perhaps TRBD1 as D (6 bases). Looked up from germline, CDR1 is SGHNT and CDR2 is YENEEA. The V end lost 5 bases, the J end lost 1 base, and 20 bases lay between the germline ends. The CDR3 extends over 17 amino acids. DNA for the CDR3: TGTGCCAGCAGCCCCAGGGGAGGGAGATTTGGGAACACTGAAGCTTTCTTT. Amino acids: CASSPRGGRFGNTEAFF.

The rearrangement uses TRBV4-2 and TRBJ2-7; a possible D gene is TRBD2 (6 bases). V was cut by 4 bases and J by 6 bases, with 16 bases left in between. CDR1 and CDR2 (germline): LGHNA, YNFKEQ. The CDR3 sequence is 14 residues long. CDR3 DNA sequence: TGTGCCAGCAGCCTAGACGCGGGGCGATCCGAGCAGTACTTC. It yields the protein CASSLDAGRSEQYF.

This clone was counted once. This chain connects TRBV9 to TRBJ1-5; TRBD1 is a possible D gene (5 bases). CDR1 and CDR2 (germline): SGDLS, YYNGEE. Trimming shortened V by 3 bases and J by 9 bases, and 13 bases separated the two germline ends. This CDR3 has 13 amino acids. This chain's CDR3 is CASSEAQGGPQHF. The CDR3 DNA reads TGTGCCAGCAGCGAGGCCCAGGGAGGGCCCCAGCATTTT. Full variable domain (missing parts from reference TRBV9 and TRBJ1-5): DSGVTQTPKHLITATGQRVTLRCSPRSGDLSVYWYQQSLDQGLQFLIQYYNGEERAKGNILERFSAQQFPDLHSELNLSSLELGDSALYFCASSEAQGGPQHFGDGTRLSIL.

The rearrangement links TRBV5-6 to TRBJ2-1; D is unresolved. The length of the CDR3 is 14 residues. CDR1 SGHDT and CDR2 YYEEEE come from the germline V gene. The germline V and J ends were trimmed by 1 base and 5 bases, with 10 bases remaining between them. The CDR3 here is CASSLFSRNNEQFF. The CDR3 DNA reads TGTGCCAGCAGCTTGTTTTCGAGAAACAATGAGCAGTTCTTC.

V and J are TRBV30 and TRBJ1-1; a weak D match, TRBD1 (5 bases). This CDR3 comprises 15 residues. CDR1 is GTSNPN and CDR2 is SVGIG in the germline V gene (reference sequence). Deletions cut 1 base from V and 3 bases from J, with 15 bases between. The CDR3 spells CAWSGFGADHTEAFF. CDR3 sequence (DNA): TGTGCCTGGAGTGGGTTTGGGGCAGACCACACTGAAGCTTTCTTT.

V usage is TRBV15 and J usage is TRBJ2-2; no definite D call. Trimming shortened V by 0 bases and J by 1 base, and 12 bases separated the two germline ends. The CDR3 runs to 17 residues. The germline CDR1 and CDR2 sequences are LNHNV and YYDKDF (reference sequence). The CDR3 DNA reads as TGTGCCACCAGCAGAGATCGCGGCCCCCTGAACACCGGGGAGCTGTTTTTT. It codes for CATSRDRGPLNTGELFF.

The chain uses TRBV9 and TRBJ1-1, with TRBD1 as a possible D gene (6 bases). Germline V gene sequence: CDR1 SGDLS, CDR2 YYNGEE. The CDR3 totals 15 residues. The V end was cut by 4 bases, the J end by 5 bases, with 18 bases between. The CDR3 DNA sequence: TGTGCCAGCAGCAAACGACAGGCGGGTGGGACTGAAGCTTTCTTT. Its protein product is CASSKRQAGGTEAFF.

The rearrangement uses TRBV7-2 and TRBJ1-1; D is possibly TRBD1 (5 bases). Deletions cut 5 bases from V and 0 bases from J, with 16 bases between. Germline assignment: CDR1 SGHTA and CDR2 FQGNSA. The CDR3 loop spans 16 amino acids. CDR3 nucleotides: TGTGCCAGCAGCCGAAACGGGCAGGGTTTGAACACTGAAGCTTTCTTT. Its protein product is CASSRNGQGLNTEAFF.

This sequence joins TRBV5-6 and TRBJ1-2; TRBD1 matches 9 bases. J lost 2 bases, V lost 5 bases, and 7 bases had no gene match. Germline loops: CDR1 SGHDT, CDR2 YYEEEE. The CDR3 runs 15 residues. The CDR3 nucleotides are TGTGCCAGCAGTCGGACCGGGACAGGGAACTATGGCTACACCTTC. This gives the protein CASSRTGTGNYGYTF.

This sequence joins TRBV19 and TRBJ1-5; possibly TRBD1 for D (5 bases). Looked up from germline, CDR1 is LNHDA and CDR2 is SQIVND (reference sequence). Deletions cut 4 bases from V and 6 bases from J, with 16 bases between. The CDR3 runs to 15 residues. The CDR3, as DNA: TGTGCCAGTAGTAGTCCGGGACTTAGACCTCAGCCCCAGCATTTT. Its translation is CASSSPGLRPQPQHF.

The chain recombines TRBV18 with TRBJ2-6; 7 bases map to TRBD1. The CDR3 is 17 amino acids. Trimming at V came to 6 bases and at J to 0 bases, leaving 8 bases not matched to a gene. The germline gives CDR1 KGHSH, CDR2 LQKENI. DNA of the CDR3: TGTGCCAGCTCGCTGGGACAGCGTAACTCTGGGGCCAACGTCCTGACTTTC. Translated: CASSLGQRNSGANVLTF.

The chain recombines TRBV29-1 with TRBJ1-4; D call uncertain. The CDR3 sequence is 15 residues long. Trimming cost V 4 bases and J 2 bases, with 14 bases left between them. CDR1 and CDR2 from the germline V gene are SQVTM and ANQGSEA. CDR3 nucleotides: TGCAGCGTTGCTACCCTAGGCGGCACTAATGAAAAACTGTTTTTT. It is translated as CSVATLGGTNEKLFF.

The V gene is TRBV11-2, the J gene TRBJ1-6; D perhaps matches TRBD1 (6 bases). Trimming cost V 5 bases and J 7 bases, with 15 bases left between them. This CDR3 is built from 15 residues. Germline lookup yields CDR1 SGHAT and CDR2 FQNNGV. The CDR3 loop reads CASSLTGRGNSPLHF. The CDR3 nucleotides read TGTGCCAGCAGCCTCACGGGTAGGGGGAATTCACCCCTCCACTTT.

The V gene is TRBV2, the J gene TRBJ2-2; D not resolved. V lost 3 bases and J 8 bases, leaving 4 bases between the germline ends. The CDR3 loop spans 11 amino acids. Germline loops: CDR1 SNHLY, CDR2 FYNNEI. For the CDR3, the DNA is TGTGCCAGCAGTGATCTTGGGGAGCTGTTTTTT. Its translation is CASSDLGELFF.

This chain uses TRBV7-2 with TRBJ2-2; 8 bases are a match to TRBD1. The CDR3 consists of 15 residues. V lost 5 bases to trimming and J lost 8 bases; unmatched junction nucleotides: 10. Germline values: CDR1 SGHTA, CDR2 FQGNSA. This chain's CDR3 is CASSLQTGVMGELFF. CDR3 coding DNA: TGTGCCAGCAGCCTACAGACAGGGGTCATGGGGGAGCTGTTTTTT. Combining the CDR3 with reference TRBV7-2 and TRBJ2-2 gives the whole variable domain GAGVSQSPSNKVTEKGKDVELRCDPISGHTALYWYRQSLGQGLEFLIYFQGNSAPDKSGLPSDRFSAERTGGSVSTLTIQRTQQEDSAVYLCASSLQTGVMGELFFGEGSRLTVL.

V usage is TRBV7-9 and J usage is TRBJ2-3, with D perhaps TRBD1 (6 bases). This CDR3 contains 14 residues. Germline V gene data show CDR1 as SEHNR and CDR2 as FQNEAQ (reference sequence). Trimming cost V 6 bases and J 4 bases, with 14 bases left between them. The CDR3: CASSPDRTSDTQYF. CDR3 sequence (DNA): TGTGCCAGCAGTCCAGACAGGACCTCAGATACGCAGTATTTT.

This chain uses TRBV29-1 with TRBJ2-3; 11 bases agree with TRBD2. Per germline, CDR1 SQVTM and CDR2 ANQGSEA. This CDR3 contains 15 residues. The V gene end was trimmed by 7 bases and the J gene end by 7 bases; junction bases not matched to a gene: 13. Written as DNA, the CDR3 is TGCAGCGCTGGGGCGATTAGCGGGGGGGCAAATACGCAGTATTTT. This encodes CSAGAISGGANTQYF.